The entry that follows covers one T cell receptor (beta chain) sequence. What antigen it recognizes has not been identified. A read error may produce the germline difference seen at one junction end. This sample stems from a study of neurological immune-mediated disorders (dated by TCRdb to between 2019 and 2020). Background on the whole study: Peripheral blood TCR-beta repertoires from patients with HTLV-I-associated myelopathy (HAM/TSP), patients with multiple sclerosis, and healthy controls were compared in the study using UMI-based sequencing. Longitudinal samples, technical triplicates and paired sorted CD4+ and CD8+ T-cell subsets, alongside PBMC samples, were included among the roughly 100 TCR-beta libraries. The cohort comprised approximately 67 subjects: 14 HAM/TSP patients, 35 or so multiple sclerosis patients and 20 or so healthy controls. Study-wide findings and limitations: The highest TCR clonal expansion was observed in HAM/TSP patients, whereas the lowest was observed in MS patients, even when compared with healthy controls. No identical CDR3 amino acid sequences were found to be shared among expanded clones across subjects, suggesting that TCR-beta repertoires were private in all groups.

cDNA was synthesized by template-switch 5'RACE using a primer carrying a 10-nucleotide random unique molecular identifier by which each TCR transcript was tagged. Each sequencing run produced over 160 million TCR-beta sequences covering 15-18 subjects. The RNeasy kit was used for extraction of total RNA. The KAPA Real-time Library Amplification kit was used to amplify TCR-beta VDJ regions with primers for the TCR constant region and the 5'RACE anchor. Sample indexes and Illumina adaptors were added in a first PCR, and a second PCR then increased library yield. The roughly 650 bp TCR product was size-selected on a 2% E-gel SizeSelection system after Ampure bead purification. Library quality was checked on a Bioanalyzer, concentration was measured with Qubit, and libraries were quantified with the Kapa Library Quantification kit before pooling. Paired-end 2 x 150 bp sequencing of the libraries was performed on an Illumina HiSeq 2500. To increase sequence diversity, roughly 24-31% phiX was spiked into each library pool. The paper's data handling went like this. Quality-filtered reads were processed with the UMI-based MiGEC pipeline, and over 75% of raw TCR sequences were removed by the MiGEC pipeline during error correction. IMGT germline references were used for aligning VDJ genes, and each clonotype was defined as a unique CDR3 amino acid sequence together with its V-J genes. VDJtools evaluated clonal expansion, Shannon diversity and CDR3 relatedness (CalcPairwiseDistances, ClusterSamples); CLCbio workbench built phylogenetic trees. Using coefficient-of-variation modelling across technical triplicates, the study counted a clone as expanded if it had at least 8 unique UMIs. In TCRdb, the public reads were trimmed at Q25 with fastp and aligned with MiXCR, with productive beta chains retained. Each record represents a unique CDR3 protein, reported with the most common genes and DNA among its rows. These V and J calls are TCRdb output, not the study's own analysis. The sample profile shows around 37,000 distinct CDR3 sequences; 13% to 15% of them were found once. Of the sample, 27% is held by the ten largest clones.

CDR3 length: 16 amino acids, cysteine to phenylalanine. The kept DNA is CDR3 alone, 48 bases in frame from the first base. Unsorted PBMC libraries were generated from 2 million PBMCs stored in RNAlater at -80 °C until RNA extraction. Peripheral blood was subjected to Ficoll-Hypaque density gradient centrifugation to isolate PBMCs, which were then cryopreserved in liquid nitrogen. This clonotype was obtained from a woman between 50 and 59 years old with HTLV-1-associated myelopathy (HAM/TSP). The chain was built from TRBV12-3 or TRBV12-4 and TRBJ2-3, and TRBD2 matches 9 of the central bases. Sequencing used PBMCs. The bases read TGTGCCAGCAGTTTCGTAGCGGGGGCCGCCACATATACGCAGTATTTT. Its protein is CASSFVAGAATYTQYF.